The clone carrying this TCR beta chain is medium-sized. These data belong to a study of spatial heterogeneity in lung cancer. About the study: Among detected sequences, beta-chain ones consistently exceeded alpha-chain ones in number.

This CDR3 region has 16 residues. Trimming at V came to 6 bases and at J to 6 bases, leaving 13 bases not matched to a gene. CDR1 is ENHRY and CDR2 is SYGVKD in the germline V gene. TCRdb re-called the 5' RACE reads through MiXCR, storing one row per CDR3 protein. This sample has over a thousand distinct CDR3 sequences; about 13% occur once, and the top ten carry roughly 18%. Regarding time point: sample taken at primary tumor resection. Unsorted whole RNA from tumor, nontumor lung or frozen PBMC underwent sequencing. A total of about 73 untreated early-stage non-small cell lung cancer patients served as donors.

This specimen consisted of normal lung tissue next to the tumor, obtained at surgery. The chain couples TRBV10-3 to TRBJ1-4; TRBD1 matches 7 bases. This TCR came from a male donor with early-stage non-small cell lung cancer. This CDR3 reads CAISAVVGGKDEKLFF. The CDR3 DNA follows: TGTGCCATCAGCGCCGTTGTAGGGGGCAAGGATGAAAAACTGTTTTTT.